These T cell receptor beta chains were read from a single sample in a study of cytomegalovirus exposure and HLA in healthy donors. The repertoire was sequenced with immunoSEQ multiplex PCR; TCRdb's copy has only in-frame clones and lacks some. The table has a few hundred thousand clones, around 80% seen once. The sample was PBMCs. The receptor set was obtained from a man aged 25-45 years in good health and CMV-seronegative. The CDR3 runs from the conserved cysteine through the conserved F or W. The D gene is left open where the match is weak. The listing skips clone size in some rows; elsewhere it reads once, few, many or a size class.

>.|TRBJ2-5|.|14|TRBV5-1
TGCGCCAGCAGCCCGCTCCCCGCTAAGGAGACCCAGTACTTC
CASSPLPAKETQYF
>.|TRBJ2-7|.|12|TRBV28
TGTGCCAGCTCCCAGGGGTTTTACGAGCAGTACTTC
CASSQGFYEQYF
>TRBD1|TRBJ1-1|.|13|TRBV11-2
TGTGCCAGCAGCGACAGGGGAGGGACTGAAGCTTTCTTT
CASSDRGGTEAFF
>TRBD1|TRBJ1-6|.|20|TRBV7-3
TGTGCCAGCAGCTCCTTCCAGACAGGGGGCGCAGGGACATGGGATTCACCCCTCCACTTT
CASSSFQTGGAGTWDSPLHF
>.|TRBJ1-5|.|14|TRBV2
TGTGCCAGCAAGGGGCGTGGGAGCAATCAGCCCCAGCATTTT
CASKGRGSNQPQHF
>.|TRBJ2-7|.|13|TRBV28
TGTGCCAGCAGGAGGAGGGTTTCCTACGAGCAGTACTTC
CASRRRVSYEQYF
>.|TRBJ2-7|once|14|TRBV28
TGTGCCAGCAAATCACCGGGGTTCTCCTACGAGCAGTACTTC
CASKSPGFSYEQYF
>.|TRBJ1-2|.|13|TRBV2
TGTGCCAGCAGCGCACAGGGTTTTTATGGCTACACCTTC
CASSAQGFYGYTF
>TRBD1|TRBJ2-7|once|13|TRBV7-2
TGTGCCAGCAGCCGACAGGGGTCCTACGAGCAGTACTTC
CASSRQGSYEQYF
>TRBD1|TRBJ1-5|.|18|TRBV19
TGTGCCAGTAAAAAGCGGTATCAGGGGGCGCTCAGCAATCAGCCCCAGCATTTT
CASKKRYQGALSNQPQHF
>.|TRBJ2-7|.|12|TRBV4-3
TGCGCCAGCAGCCAACGCCAGGGGGAGCAGTACTTC
CASSQRQGEQYF
>TRBD1|TRBJ1-2|.|16|TRBV6-1
TGTGCCAGCAGTGAAATTAGGACAGGGGTGAACTATGGCTACACCTTC
CASSEIRTGVNYGYTF
>TRBD1|TRBJ2-7|.|15|TRBV7-2
TGTGCCAGCAGCTTGGGACAGCGAAGAGCCAGCGAGCAGTACTTC
CASSLGQRRASEQYF
>.|TRBJ1-2|.|11|TRBV28
TGTGCCAGCACGGACTTCTATGGCTACACCTTC
CASTDFYGYTF
>.|TRBJ1-2|.|14|TRBV7-3
TGTGCCAGCAGCCAGACAGGAACGCTCTATGGCTACACCTTC
CASSQTGTLYGYTF
>.|TRBJ1-2|.|13|TRBV7-2
TGTGCCACAAAGAGCGTTACTAACTATGGCTACACCTTC
CATKSVTNYGYTF
>TRBD1|TRBJ2-7|few|15|TRBV18
TGTGCCAGCTCACCACTACAGGGGGAAAAGAACGAGCAGTACTTC
CASSPLQGEKNEQYF
>.|TRBJ2-7|.|15|TRBV5-1
TGCGCCAGCAGCTTAGTACAGGAGAGCTCCTACGAGCAGTACTTC
CASSLVQESSYEQYF
>TRBD2|TRBJ2-1|.|17|TRBV9
TGTGCCAGCAGCTCAACTAGCGGGGGGGCAGTCTACAATGAGCAGTTCTTC
CASSSTSGGAVYNEQFF
>TRBD2|TRBJ2-5|once|16|TRBV5-4
TGTGCCAGCAGCTTGTCCCTAGCGGGGAGAGCAGAGACCCAGTACTTC
CASSLSLAGRAETQYF
>.|TRBJ1-1|.|12|TRBV6-4
TGTGCCAGCAGTCAGGTCCTAAGGATAGCTTTCTTT
CASSQVLRIAFF
>TRBD1|TRBJ1-6|.|14|TRBV18
TGTGCCAGCTCACCCGGGACAGGGATCACACCCCTCCACTTT
CASSPGTGITPLHF
>.|TRBJ2-7|.|15|TRBV9
TGTGCCAGCAGCGTGGGGGGATCGAGCTCCTACGAGCAGTACTTC
CASSVGGSSSYEQYF
>TRBD1|TRBJ1-5|.|18|TRBV28
TGTGCCAGCGGTCTACCGGGACAGGGCCTTTATAGCAATCAGCCCCAGCATTTT
CASGLPGQGLYSNQPQHF
>.|TRBJ2-7|.|14|TRBV28
TGTGCCAGCAGTTTTAGGGGCGGCACCTACGAGCAGTACTTC
CASSFRGGTYEQYF
>TRBD1|TRBJ2-7|.|14|TRBV18
TGTGCCAGCTCACCAGGGCAGGGGGTATACGAGCAGTACTTC
CASSPGQGVYEQYF
>TRBD1|TRBJ1-4|.|15|TRBV11-2
TGTGCCAGTGGGGAGGCAGGGGGGACTAATGAAAAACTGTTTTTT
CASGEAGGTNEKLFF
>TRBD1|TRBJ2-7|.|11|TRBV7-3
TGTGCCAGCAGCTTGACAGGGGAGCAGTACTTC
CASSLTGEQYF
>TRBD1|TRBJ1-2|.|13|TRBV2
TGTGCCAGCAGTCAGGGGGCCCCGGGAGGCTACACCTTC
CASSQGAPGGYTF
>.|TRBJ2-2|few|14|TRBV2
TGTGCCAGCAGTGATGACAGCTACACCGGGGAGCTGTTTTTT
CASSDDSYTGELFF
>TRBD2|TRBJ2-7|.|16|TRBV27
TGTGCCAGCAGTCTCCTCGTAGCGGGGGGGCGCAACGAGCAGTACTTC
CASSLLVAGGRNEQYF
>TRBD2|TRBJ2-5|.|14|TRBV6-1
TGTGCCAGCAGTAGACTAGCGAATAAAGAGACCCAGTACTTC
CASSRLANKETQYF
>TRBD2|TRBJ2-5|.|17|TRBV9
TGTGCCAGCAGCGTAGGGCTAGCGGGGGGTAACCAAGAGACCCAGTACTTC
CASSVGLAGGNQETQYF
>TRBD1|TRBJ2-7|.|14|TRBV9
TGTGCCAGCAGCGTAGGGACAGGGAGATACGAGCAGTACTTC
CASSVGTGRYEQYF
>.|TRBJ1-2|.|13|TRBV19
TGTGCCAGTAGCTTCCGGACAGAATATGGCTACACCTTC
CASSFRTEYGYTF
>TRBD1|TRBJ2-7|.|17|TRBV7-6
TGTGCCAGCAGCTTACACCCCGGGACAGGGAGAAGGGACGAGCAGTACTTC
CASSLHPGTGRRDEQYF
>TRBD1|TRBJ1-6|.|17|TRBV27
TGTGCCAGCAGGGCGTCCGGGACAGGGGCTTATAATTCACCCCTCCACTTT
CASRASGTGAYNSPLHF
>TRBD1|TRBJ2-5|.|14|TRBV7-2
TGTGCCAGCAGCCCGACCGGGACAGTCGAGACCCAGTACTTC
CASSPTGTVETQYF
>TRBD2|TRBJ2-3|.|17|TRBV19
TGTGCCAGTAGTCTTCCGGGACTAGCTAGAAGCACAGATACGCAGTATTTT
CASSLPGLARSTDTQYF
>TRBD2|TRBJ2-7|once|14|TRBV5-4
TGTGCCAGCACCCGAGCGGGGGGAGGCTACGAGCAGTACTTC
CASTRAGGGYEQYF
>TRBD1|TRBJ2-7|.|14|TRBV11-2
TGTGCCAGCACCTTGGGGACAGACAACTACGAGCAGTACTTC
CASTLGTDNYEQYF
>.|TRBJ1-4|.|14|TRBV6-6
TGTGCCAGCAGCCGAGGCCCAACTAATGAAAAACTGTTTTTT
CASSRGPTNEKLFF
>TRBD1|TRBJ2-2|.|16|TRBV7-9
TGTGCCAGCAGCCCTCTGGACAGGGCGAACACCGGGGAGCTGTTTTTT
CASSPLDRANTGELFF
>TRBD1|TRBJ1-6|.|14|TRBV7-9
TGTGCCAGCAGCTTCACAGGGGCCACCTCACCCCTCCACTTT
CASSFTGATSPLHF
>.|TRBJ2-3|.|15|TRBV2
TGTGCCAGCAGTGCGACGGGGGGCCACACAGATACGCAGTATTTT
CASSATGGHTDTQYF
>.|TRBJ1-6|.|14|TRBV5-8
TGTGCCAGCAGCTTCCGGGCCTATAATTCACCCCTCCACTTT
CASSFRAYNSPLHF
>TRBD1|TRBJ1-2|.|14|TRBV13
TGTGCCAGCAGCTTCGGGACAGGACCTTATGGCTACACCTTC
CASSFGTGPYGYTF
>.|TRBJ2-5|.|12|TRBV29-1
TGCAGCTCTGGGGGCTATCAAGAGACCCAGTACTTC
CSSGGYQETQYF